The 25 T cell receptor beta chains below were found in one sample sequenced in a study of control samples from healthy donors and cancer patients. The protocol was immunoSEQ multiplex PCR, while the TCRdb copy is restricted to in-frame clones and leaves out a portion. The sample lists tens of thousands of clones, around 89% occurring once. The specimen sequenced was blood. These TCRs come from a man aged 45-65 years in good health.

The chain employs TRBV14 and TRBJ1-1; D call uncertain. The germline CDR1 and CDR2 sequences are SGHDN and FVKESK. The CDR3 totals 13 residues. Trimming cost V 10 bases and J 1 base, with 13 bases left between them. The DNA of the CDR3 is TGTGCCACTTTACCCATTGCGAACACTGAAGCTTTCTTT. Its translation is CATLPIANTEAFF.

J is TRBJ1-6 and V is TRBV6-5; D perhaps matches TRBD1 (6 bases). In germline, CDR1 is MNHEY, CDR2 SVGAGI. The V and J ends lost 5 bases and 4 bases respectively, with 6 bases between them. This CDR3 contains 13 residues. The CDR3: CASSQGYNSPLHF. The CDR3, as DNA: TGTGCCAGCAGTCAGGGGTATAATTCACCCCTCCACTTT.

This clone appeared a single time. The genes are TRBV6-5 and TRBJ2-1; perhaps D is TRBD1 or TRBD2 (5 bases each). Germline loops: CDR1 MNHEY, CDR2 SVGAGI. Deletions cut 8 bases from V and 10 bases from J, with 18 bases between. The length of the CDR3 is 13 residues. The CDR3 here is CASGQYVGDEQFF. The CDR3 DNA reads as TGTGCCAGCGGTCAGTATGTGGGGGACGAGCAGTTCTTC.

CDR3 coding DNA: TGTGCCAGCAGTGAGGTCAGCTACACCTTC. This translates into CASSEVSYTF. V and J are TRBV2 and TRBJ1-2; D remains unclear. Deletions cut 3 bases from V and 9 bases from J, with 5 bases between. There are 10 residues in the CDR3. Germline V gene lookup returns CDR1 SNHLY and CDR2 FYNNEI.

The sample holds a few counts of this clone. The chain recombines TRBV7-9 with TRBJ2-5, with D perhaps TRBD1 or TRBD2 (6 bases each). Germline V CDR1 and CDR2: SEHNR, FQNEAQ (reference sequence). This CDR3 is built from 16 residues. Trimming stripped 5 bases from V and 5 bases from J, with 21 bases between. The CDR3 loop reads CASSPGDGGRWETQYF. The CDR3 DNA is TGTGCCAGCAGCCCCGGGGATGGGGGGCGATGGGAGACCCAGTACTTC.

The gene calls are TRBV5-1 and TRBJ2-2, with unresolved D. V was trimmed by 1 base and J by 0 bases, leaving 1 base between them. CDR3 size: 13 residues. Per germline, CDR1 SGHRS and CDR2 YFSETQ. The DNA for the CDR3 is TGCGCCAGCAGCTTGACGAACACCGGGGAGCTGTTTTTT. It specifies CASSLTNTGELFF.

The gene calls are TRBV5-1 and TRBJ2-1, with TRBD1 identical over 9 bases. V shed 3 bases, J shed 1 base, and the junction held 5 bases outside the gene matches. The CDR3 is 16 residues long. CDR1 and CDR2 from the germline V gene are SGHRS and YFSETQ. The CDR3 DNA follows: TGCGCCAGCAGCTGGATGACAGGGGGGTCCTACAATGAGCAGTTCTTC. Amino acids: CASSWMTGGSYNEQFF.

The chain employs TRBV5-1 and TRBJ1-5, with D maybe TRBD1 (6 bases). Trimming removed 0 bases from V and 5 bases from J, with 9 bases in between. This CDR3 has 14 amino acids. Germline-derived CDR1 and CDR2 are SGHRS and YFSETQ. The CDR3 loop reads CASSLERGDQPQHF. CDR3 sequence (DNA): TGCGCCAGCAGCTTGGAAAGGGGGGATCAGCCCCAGCATTTT.

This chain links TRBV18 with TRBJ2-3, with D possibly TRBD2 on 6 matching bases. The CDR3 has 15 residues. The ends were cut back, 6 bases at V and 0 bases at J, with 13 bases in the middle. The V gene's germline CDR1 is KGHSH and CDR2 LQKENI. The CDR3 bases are TGTGCCAGCTCCCTCGGCGGGGTAAGCACAGATACGCAGTATTTT. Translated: CASSLGGVSTDTQYF.

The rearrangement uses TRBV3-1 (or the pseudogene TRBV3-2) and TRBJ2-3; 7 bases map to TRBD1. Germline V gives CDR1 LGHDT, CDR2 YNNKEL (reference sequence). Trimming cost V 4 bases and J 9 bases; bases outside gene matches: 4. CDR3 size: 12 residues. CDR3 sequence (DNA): TGTGCCAGCAGCCCCCGGGACAGCACGCAGTATTTT. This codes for CASSPRDSTQYF.

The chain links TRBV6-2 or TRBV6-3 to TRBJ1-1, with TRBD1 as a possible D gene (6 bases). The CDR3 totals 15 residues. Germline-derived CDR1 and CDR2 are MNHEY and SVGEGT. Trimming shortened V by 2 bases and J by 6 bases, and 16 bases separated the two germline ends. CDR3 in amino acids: CASSYPNRDLSEAFF. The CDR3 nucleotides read TGTGCCAGCAGTTACCCCAACAGGGACTTATCTGAAGCTTTCTTT.

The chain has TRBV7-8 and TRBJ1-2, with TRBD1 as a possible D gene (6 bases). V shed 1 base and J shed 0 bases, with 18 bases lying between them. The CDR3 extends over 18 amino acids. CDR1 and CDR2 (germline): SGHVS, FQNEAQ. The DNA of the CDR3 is TGTGCCAGCAGCTTAGAAGGGGCGGGGGGCAATCCTAACTATGGCTACACCTTC. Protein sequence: CASSLEGAGGNPNYGYTF.

The CDR3 protein is CASSLPRAIGTQYF. The DNA of the CDR3 is TGTGCCAGCAGTCTCCCCAGGGCCATAGGGACCCAGTACTTC. The V call is TRBV28, the J call TRBJ2-5, with D perhaps TRBD1 (5 bases). The V gene's germline CDR1 is MDHEN and CDR2 SYDVKM. The CDR3 consists of 14 residues. V was trimmed by 5 bases and J by 7 bases, leaving 17 bases between them.

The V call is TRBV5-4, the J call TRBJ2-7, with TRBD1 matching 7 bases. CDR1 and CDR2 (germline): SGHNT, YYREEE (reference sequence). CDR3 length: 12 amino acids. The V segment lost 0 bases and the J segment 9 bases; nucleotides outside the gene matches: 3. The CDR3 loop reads CASSLDRGGQYF. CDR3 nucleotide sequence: TGTGCCAGCAGCTTGGACAGGGGCGGGCAGTACTTC.

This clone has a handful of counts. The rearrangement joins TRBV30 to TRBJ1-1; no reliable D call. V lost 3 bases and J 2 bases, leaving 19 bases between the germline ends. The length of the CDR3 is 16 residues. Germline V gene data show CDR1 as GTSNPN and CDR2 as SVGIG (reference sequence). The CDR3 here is CAWRPVGWADNTEAFF. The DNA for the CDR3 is TGTGCCTGGAGGCCCGTTGGGTGGGCAGATAACACTGAAGCTTTCTTT.

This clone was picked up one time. The CDR3 DNA sequence: TGTGCCAGCAGCCCGGGTGGGTCAGGATGGGGCTATGGCTACACCTTC. Translating gives CASSPGGSGWGYGYTF. The genes are TRBV7-9 and TRBJ1-2; the D is unclear. The CDR3 is 16 residues long. V gave up 5 bases and J gave up 4 bases, with 20 bases separating them. The germline CDR1 and CDR2 sequences are SEHNR and FQNEAQ (reference sequence).

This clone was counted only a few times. The CDR3: CASSYRRQGAYEQYF. The DNA for the CDR3 is TGTGCCAGCAGTTACCGCCGACAGGGGGCCTACGAGCAGTACTTC. The V gene is TRBV6-5, the J gene TRBJ2-7; TRBD1 matches at 9 bases. The CDR3 has 15 residues. Trimming at V came to 2 bases and at J to 2 bases, leaving 4 bases not matched to a gene. The germline V gene has CDR1 MNHEY and CDR2 SVGAGI.

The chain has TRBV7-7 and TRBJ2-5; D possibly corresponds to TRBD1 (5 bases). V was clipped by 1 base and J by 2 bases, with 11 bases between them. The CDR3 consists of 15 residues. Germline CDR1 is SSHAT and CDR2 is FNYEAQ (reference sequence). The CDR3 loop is CASSLDGHRQETQYF. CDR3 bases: TGTGCCAGCAGCTTAGACGGACACAGGCAAGAGACCCAGTACTTC.

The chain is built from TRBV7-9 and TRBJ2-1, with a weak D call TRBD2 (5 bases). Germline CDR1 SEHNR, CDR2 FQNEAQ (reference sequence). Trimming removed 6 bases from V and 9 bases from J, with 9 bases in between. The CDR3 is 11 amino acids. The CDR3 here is CASRDEGEQFF. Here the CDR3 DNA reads TGTGCCAGCAGGGACGAGGGTGAGCAGTTCTTC. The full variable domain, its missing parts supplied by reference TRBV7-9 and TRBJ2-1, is DTGVSQNPRHKITKRGQNVTFRCDPISEHNRLYWYRQTLGQGPEFLTYFQNEAQLEKSRLLSDRFSAERPKGSFSTLEIQRTEQGDSAMYLCASRDEGEQFFGPGTRLTVL.

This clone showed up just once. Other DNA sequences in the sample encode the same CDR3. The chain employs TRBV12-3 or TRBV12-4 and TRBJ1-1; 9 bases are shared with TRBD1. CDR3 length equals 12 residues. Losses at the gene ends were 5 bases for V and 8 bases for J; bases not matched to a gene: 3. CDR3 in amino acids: CASSGTGTEAFF. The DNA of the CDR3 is TGTGCCAGCAGTGGGACAGGGACCGAAGCTTTCTTT.

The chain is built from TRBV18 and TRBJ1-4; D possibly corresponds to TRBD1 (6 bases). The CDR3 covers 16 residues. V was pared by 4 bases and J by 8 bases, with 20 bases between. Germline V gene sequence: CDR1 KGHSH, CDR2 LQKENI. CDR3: CASSRARGGREEKLFF. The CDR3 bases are TGTGCCAGCTCACGGGCGCGCGGGGGGCGCGAAGAAAAACTGTTTTTT. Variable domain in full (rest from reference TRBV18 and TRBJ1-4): NAGVMQNPRHLVRRRGQEARLRCSPMKGHSHVYWYRQLPEEGLKFMVYLQKENIIDESGMPKERFSAEFPKEGPSILRIQQVVRGDSAAYFCASSRARGGREEKLFFGSGTQLSVL.

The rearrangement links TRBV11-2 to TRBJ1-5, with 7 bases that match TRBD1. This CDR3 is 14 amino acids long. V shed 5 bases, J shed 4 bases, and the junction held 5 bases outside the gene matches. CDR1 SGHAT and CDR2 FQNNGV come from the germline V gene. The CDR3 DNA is TGTGCCAGCAGCCCCTTGACAGGGAATCAGCCCCAGCATTTT. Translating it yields CASSPLTGNQPQHF.

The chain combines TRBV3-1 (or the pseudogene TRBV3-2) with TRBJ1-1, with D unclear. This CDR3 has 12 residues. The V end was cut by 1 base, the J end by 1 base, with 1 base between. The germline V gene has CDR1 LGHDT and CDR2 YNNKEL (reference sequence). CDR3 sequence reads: CASSQGNTEAFF. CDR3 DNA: TGTGCCAGCAGCCAAGGGAACACTGAAGCTTTCTTT.

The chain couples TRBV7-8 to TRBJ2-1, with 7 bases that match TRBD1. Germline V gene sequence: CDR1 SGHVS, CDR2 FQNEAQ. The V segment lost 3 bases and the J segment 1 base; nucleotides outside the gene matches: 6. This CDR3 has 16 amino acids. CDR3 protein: CASSLNRGKSYNEQFF. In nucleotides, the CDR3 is TGTGCCAGCAGCTTGAACAGGGGAAAATCCTACAATGAGCAGTTCTTC.

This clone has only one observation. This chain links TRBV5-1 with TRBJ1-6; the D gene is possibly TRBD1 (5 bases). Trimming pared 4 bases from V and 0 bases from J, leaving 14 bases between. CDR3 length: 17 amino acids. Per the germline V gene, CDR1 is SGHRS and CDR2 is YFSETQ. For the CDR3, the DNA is TGCGCCAGCAGCATGAGACAGCTTAGCTCCTATAATTCACCCCTCCACTTT. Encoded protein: CASSMRQLSSYNSPLHF.